This T cell receptor (beta chain) was recovered during a study of identical twins. Study outcomes and limitations: Within twin pairs, the out-of-frame alpha sequences they shared showed excess low generation probability.

TCRdb redid the calling of the 5' RACE reads with MiXCR, one entry per CDR3 protein. The profile shows 500,000 or so distinct CDR3 sequences, under 25% of them singletons. Germline V gives CDR1 MDHEN, CDR2 SYDVKM. Trimming removed 3 bases from V and 8 bases from J, with 8 bases in between. The CDR3 extends over 12 amino acids. The sample holds a few counts of this clonotype. Its antigen remains unknown. These records were also assigned to another study, of T cells expressing NK-cell markers. From that report: Repertoires of TCR beta were obtained from T cells sorted as CD3+CD56+NKG2C+, CD3+CD56+NKG2C- and CD3+CD56-NKG2C+. Of the CD8+ T cell pool in over 5 donors, roughly 1.0-8% was accounted for by dominant NKG2C+ clonotypes.

The V call is TRBV28, the J call TRBJ2-1; D is perhaps TRBD2 (5 bases). The specimen was CD4+ T cells sorted from blood. The sequence was collected from a woman between 18 and 30 years old in good health. Written as DNA, the CDR3 is TGTGCCAGCAGTTTGACGGGGTATGAGCAGTTCTTC. Protein product: CASSLTGYEQFF.